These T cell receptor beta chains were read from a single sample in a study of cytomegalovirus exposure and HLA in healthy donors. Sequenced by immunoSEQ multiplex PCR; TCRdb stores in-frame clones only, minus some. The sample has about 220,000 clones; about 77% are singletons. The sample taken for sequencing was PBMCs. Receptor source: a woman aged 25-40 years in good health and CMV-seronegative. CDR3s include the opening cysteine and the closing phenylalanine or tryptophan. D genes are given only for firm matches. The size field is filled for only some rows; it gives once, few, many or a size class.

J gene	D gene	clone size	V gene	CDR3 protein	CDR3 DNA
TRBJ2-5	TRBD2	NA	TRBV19	CASSTLAGGRETQYF	TGTGCCAGTAGTACCCTAGCGGGGGGTCGGGAGACCCAGTACTTC
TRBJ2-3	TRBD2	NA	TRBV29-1	CSASGTSGSTDMQYF	TGCAGCGCATCCGGGACTAGCGGTAGCACAGATATGCAGTATTTT
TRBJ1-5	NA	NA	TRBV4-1	CASSDRDTGSNQPQHF	TGCGCCAGCAGCGACCGGGACACCGGGAGCAATCAGCCCCAGCATTTT
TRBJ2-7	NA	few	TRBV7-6	CASSSAAASSYEQYF	TGTGCCAGCAGCTCTGCGGCAGCGAGCTCCTACGAGCAGTACTTC
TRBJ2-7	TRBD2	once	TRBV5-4	CASSSWTGGSYEQYF	TGTGCCAGCAGCTCGTGGACGGGGGGCTCCTACGAGCAGTACTTC
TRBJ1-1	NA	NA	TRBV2	CASHQPEPEAFF	TGTGCCAGCCACCAGCCGGAGCCTGAAGCTTTCTTT
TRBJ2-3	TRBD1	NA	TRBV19	CASSNPGGSTDTQYF	TGTGCCAGTAGTAATCCAGGGGGTAGCACAGATACGCAGTATTTT
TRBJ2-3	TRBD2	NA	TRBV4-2	CASSPNRGGAGADTQYF	TGTGCCAGCAGCCCGAACCGCGGGGGGGCCGGGGCAGATACGCAGTATTTT
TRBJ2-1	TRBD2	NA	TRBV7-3	CASSLGTSPHNEQFF	TGTGCCAGCAGCTTGGGGACTAGCCCCCACAATGAGCAGTTCTTC
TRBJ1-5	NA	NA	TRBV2	CASSDDSYSNQPQHF	TGTGCCAGCAGCGATGACAGTTATAGCAATCAGCCCCAGCATTTT
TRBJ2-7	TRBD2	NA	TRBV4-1	CASSLAPGLAAEQYF	TGCGCCAGCAGCCTAGCACCGGGACTAGCGGCTGAGCAGTACTTC
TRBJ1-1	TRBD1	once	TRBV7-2	CASSLVTGTGTEAFF	TGTGCCAGCAGCTTAGTGACGGGGACAGGCACTGAAGCTTTCTTT
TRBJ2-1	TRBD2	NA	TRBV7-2	CASSFGTSEDNEQFF	TGTGCCAGCAGCTTCGGGACTAGCGAGGACAATGAGCAGTTCTTC
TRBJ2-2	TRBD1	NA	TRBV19	CASSPDRVAGELFF	TGTGCCAGTAGTCCCGACAGGGTGGCCGGGGAGCTGTTTTTT
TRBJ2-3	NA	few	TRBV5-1	CASSLVPGVGTDTQYF	TGCGCCAGCAGCTTGGTACCGGGGGTTGGAACAGATACGCAGTATTTT
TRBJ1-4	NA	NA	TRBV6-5	CASSYSSGEFGEKLFF	TGTGCCAGCAGTTACTCTTCGGGGGAATTTGGGGAAAAACTGTTTTTT
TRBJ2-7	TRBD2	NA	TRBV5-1	CASSPRTSGAYEQYF	TGCGCCAGCAGCCCCCGGACTAGCGGGGCCTACGAGCAGTACTTC
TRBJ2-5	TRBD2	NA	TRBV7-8	CASSLGRLAGRYQETQYF	TGTGCCAGCAGCTTAGGCCGGCTAGCGGGAAGGTACCAAGAGACCCAGTACTTC
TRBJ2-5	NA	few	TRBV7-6	CASSFRSPGVTETQYF	TGTGCCAGCAGCTTCCGCTCCCCGGGGGTGACAGAGACCCAGTACTTC
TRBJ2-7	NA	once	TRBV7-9	CASSLGYEGFYEQYF	TGTGCCAGCAGCTTAGGTTACGAGGGTTTCTACGAGCAGTACTTC
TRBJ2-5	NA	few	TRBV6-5	CASSYSRETQYF	TGTGCCAGCAGTTACTCCCGGGAGACCCAGTACTTC
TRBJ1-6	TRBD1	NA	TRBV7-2	CASSSRGQGGNSPLHF	TGTGCCAGCAGCTCCCGCGGACAGGGGGGTAATTCACCCCTCCACTTT
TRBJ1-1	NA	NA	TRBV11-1	CVSSLTFGQPPNTEAFF	TGTGTCAGCAGCTTAACGTTTGGACAGCCTCCGAACACTGAAGCTTTCTTT
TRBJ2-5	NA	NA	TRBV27	CASSLRGLETQYF	TGTGCCAGCAGTCTCAGGGGTCTGGAGACCCAGTACTTC
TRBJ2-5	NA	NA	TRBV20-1	CSAHYQETQYF	TGCAGTGCTCATTACCAAGAGACCCAGTACTTC
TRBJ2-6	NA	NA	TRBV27	CASSLSKAGPGANVLTF	TGTGCCAGCAGTTTATCAAAGGCAGGGCCTGGGGCCAACGTCCTGACTTTC
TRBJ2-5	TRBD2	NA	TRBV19	CASSMGAGGQQETQYF	TGTGCCAGTAGTATGGGAGCGGGGGGACAACAAGAGACCCAGTACTTC
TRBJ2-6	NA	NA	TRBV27	CDSSLADTVSGANVLTF	TGTGACAGCAGTTTGGCTGACACAGTCTCTGGGGCCAACGTCCTGACTTTC
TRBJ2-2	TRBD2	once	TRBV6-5	CASKKLAAGELFF	TGTGCCAGCAAGAAACTAGCGGCCGGGGAGCTGTTTTTT
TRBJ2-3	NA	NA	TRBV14	CASSLSPGLYTDTQYF	TGTGCCAGCAGCCTTTCTCCGGGACTTTACACAGATACGCAGTATTTT
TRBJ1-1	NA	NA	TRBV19	CASSIPPRNTEAFF	TGTGCCAGTAGTATCCCCCCGAGGAACACTGAAGCTTTCTTT
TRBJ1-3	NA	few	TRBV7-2	CASSLAGRLTSSGNTIYF	TGTGCCAGCAGCTTAGCGGGCCGGCTGACTAGCTCTGGAAACACCATATATTTT